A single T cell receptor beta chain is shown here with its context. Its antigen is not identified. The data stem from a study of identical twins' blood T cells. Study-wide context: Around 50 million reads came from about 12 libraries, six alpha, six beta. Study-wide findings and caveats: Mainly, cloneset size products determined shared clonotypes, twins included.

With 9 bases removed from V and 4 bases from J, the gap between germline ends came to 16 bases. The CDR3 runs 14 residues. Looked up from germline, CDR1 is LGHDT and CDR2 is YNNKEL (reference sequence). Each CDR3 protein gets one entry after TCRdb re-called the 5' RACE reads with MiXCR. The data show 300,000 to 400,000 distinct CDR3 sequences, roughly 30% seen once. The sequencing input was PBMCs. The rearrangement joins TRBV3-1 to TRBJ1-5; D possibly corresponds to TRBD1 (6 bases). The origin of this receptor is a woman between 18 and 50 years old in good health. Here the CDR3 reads CARSTGIGNQPQHF. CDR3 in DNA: TGTGCCAGAAGCACAGGGATTGGGAATCAGCCCCAGCATTTT.